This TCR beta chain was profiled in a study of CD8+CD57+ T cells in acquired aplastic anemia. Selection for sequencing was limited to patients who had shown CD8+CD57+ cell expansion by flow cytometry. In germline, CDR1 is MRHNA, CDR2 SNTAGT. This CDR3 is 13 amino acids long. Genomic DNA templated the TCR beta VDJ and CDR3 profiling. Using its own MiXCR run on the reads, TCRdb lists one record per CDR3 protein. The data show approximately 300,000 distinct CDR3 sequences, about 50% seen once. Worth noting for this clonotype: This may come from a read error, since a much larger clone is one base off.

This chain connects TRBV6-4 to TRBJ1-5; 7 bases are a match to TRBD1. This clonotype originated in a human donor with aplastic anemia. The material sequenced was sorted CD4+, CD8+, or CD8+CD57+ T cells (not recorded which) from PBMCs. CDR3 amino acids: CASSWDSNHPQHF. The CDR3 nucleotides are TGTGCCAGCAGTTGGGACAGCAATCATCCCCAGCATTTT.